Sequencing of this T cell receptor beta chain was carried out in a study of cytomegalovirus exposure and HLA in healthy donors. Study results and limitations: Fewer N-insertions (relative to the roughly 700-donor mean) were reportedly seen in an Asian-associated ancestry cluster in a later analysis. Common viral pathogens seemed to be connected with several of the most significant clusters, according to a later analysis. From TCR beta sequences, most subjects' HLA-A and HLA-B alleles were reportedly predicted accurately.

With 60 Vbeta and 13 Jbeta primers, the PCR was carried out. Sequenced by immunoSEQ multiplex PCR; TCRdb stores in-frame clones only, minus some. The sample has 200,000 to 250,000 clones; about 84% are singletons. This clone occurred once. The target antigen is unknown. Participants comprised healthy donors of bone marrow. Sequenced input: PBMCs. This sequence was found in a human donor in good health.

The CDR3 DNA reads as TGTGCCAGCAGCTTCGCGACTAGCGGGGGGACCGCGCAGTTCTTC. This translates into CASSFATSGGTAQFF. The chain has TRBV11-1 and TRBJ2-1; 13 nucleotides agree with TRBD2. Germline V gene sequence: CDR1 SGHAT, CDR2 FQDESV (reference sequence). The J segment lost 12 bases and the V segment lost 3 bases, leaving 8 bases of the junction unmatched. The CDR3 runs to 15 residues.